The entry that follows covers one T cell receptor (beta chain) sequence. No antigen is known for it. There are no base qualities to consult, and no much larger clone falls within one base. This sample was taken from a study of shared clonotypes between healthy human individuals (TCRdb year 2020). Background on the whole study: The cohort included three men and a couple of women between 18 and 49 years of age. For each donor, CD4 naive and CD4 memory were each given three plates, CD8 naive was given two plates, and CD8 memory was given one plate. The study deeply sequenced blood TCR repertoires of about 5 healthy adults to estimate repertoire size and the extent of clonotype sharing between individuals. Libraries were prepared and TCR repertoires were sequenced by different laboratories using diverse techniques, in order to increase sequencing depth and limit assay-specific biases. Per donor, leukapheresis produced somewhere between about 0.9 and 9 billion PBMCs.

TCR CDR3 regions were amplified from genomic DNA by multiplex PCR using the deep immunoSEQ assay. Genomic DNA extracted from each cell subset was distributed evenly over all wells of several immunoSEQ 96-well plates, and each plate served as one replicate. Each replicate PCR for sorted subsets received around 200 ng genomic DNA, equal to 30,000 or so T cell genomes. The purified libraries were quantified using a Qubit 3.0 fluorometer, sized with a Bioanalyzer 2100, and then quantified again using the KAPA Library Quantification kit. Each immunoSEQ 96-well plate was sequenced on its own single-read 150-cycle Illumina NextSeq 550 flow cell. The authors' pipeline ran thus. The immunoSEQ output contained only junctional sequences without quality scores, so filtering could not match that applied to full-length reads. To assign V/J genes and CDR3, sequences were annotated using PyIR, a Python wrapper for IgBLAST v1.9, with IMGT germline references. Reads with weak V/J assignments (E-value above 1e-6), missing CDR3, stop codons, out-of-frame junctions, or ambiguous translated residues were removed. V3J clonotypes were defined as sequences sharing an identical inferred V gene, J gene, and CDR3 amino acid sequence. Percentage overlap between repertoires was calculated by dividing the number of shared unique clonotypes by the size of the smaller repertoire. Richness of each repertoire was evaluated using RTK rarefaction, the Chao1 estimator, and Recon v2.1 estimates of unobserved clonotypes. Generation probabilities were computed with OLGA for all TCRbeta clonotypes obtained by the gDNA method from several donors. This immuneACCESS table, as held by TCRdb, lists in-frame sequences with V and J called but not all clones. Of the missing ones, under half trace to an unresolved V gene in checked studies; the others have no known cause. The V and J calls and clone size are taken from that table; D and trimming were inferred from the DNA. In all, the sample holds over a million clones, and roughly 96% of those were seen once. The ten largest clonotypes hold about 1% of the sample.

Sequences SGHRS (CDR1) and YFSETQ (CDR2) are obtained from the germline V gene. Trimming accounts for 2 bases at V and 9 bases at J, while the number of junction bases matched to no gene is 4. The CDR3, cysteine through phenylalanine, is 14 amino acids long. Solely the CDR3 DNA is kept, with 42 bases framed from the first base. The donors were healthy, HIV-negative adults with no recently reported acute infections or vaccinations. All donors were Caucasian adults living in Nashville, Tennessee, USA. CD4+ T cells were enriched by magnetic negative selection, after which naive cells were positively selected on CD45RA and the negative fraction was taken as the memory subset. After blood collection by leukapheresis, PBMCs were isolated using Ficoll-Histopaque density gradient centrifugation and then cryopreserved in the vapor phase of liquid nitrogen. Analytical flow cytometry was used to check the purity and quantity of every magnetically sorted T cell population. Genomic DNA was isolated from every sorted fraction and measured by UV absorbance on a Nanodrop 2000c.

Study-wide findings and limitations: Sampling was restricted to blood, and TCR repertoires in tissues likely differ from the TCR repertoires found in blood. Pairwise subsampling indicated that sequencing depth was expected to affect the degree of clonotype sharing among donors. Even with the large sequencing depth, rarefaction of the sorted-subset datasets indicated that sequencing was incomplete. Compared with non-shared clonotypes, clonotypes shared by all four sorted-subset donors had higher generation probabilities. Sharing across several donors was observed for roughly 5% of naive CD4, 3.5% of naive CD8, 2% to 2.5% of memory CD4, and roughly 0.43% of memory CD8 clonotypes. Naive subsets generally had larger estimated clonotype richness than memory subsets did. Because the study included only a small number of donors, the genetic and exposure-history diversity represented was limited.

The sample comprised naive CD4+ T cells sorted from blood. Read against the paper, the sample's cell subset or site label means: CD45RA+ positively selected. The chain links TRBV5-1 with TRBJ2-1; 11 bases in between match TRBD2. This sequence originates from a man aged 25-45 years in good health. For the CDR3, the sequence is CASSLTSGRSEQFF. The nucleotide sequence reads TGCGCCAGCAGCTTAACTAGCGGGAGAAGTGAGCAGTTCTTC.